These 10 T cell receptor beta chains came from one sample sequenced in a study of cytomegalovirus exposure and HLA in healthy donors. The PCR ran on 60 Vbeta and 13 Jbeta primers. Some clones are missing from TCRdb's copy, which holds only in-frame ones; the method was immunoSEQ multiplex PCR. The specimen's table records approximately 150,000 clones. The sample comprised PBMCs. The source of these receptors is a male donor in good health and CMV-seronegative.

The J gene is TRBJ2-3, the V gene TRBV29-1; 9 bases map to TRBD2. The CDR3 contains 12 residues. Germline values: CDR1 SQVTM, CDR2 ANQGSEA. The ends lost 6 bases at V and 11 bases at J; junction bases unmatched: 9. The CDR3 DNA is TGCAGCGTCGGAATAGCGGGGGTAGGGCAGTATTTT. Amino acids: CSVGIAGVGQYF.

V gene TRBV2 combines with J gene TRBJ1-1; unclear D gene. In germline, CDR1 is SNHLY, CDR2 FYNNEI. The CDR3 covers 13 residues. V was shortened by 7 bases and J by 0 bases, with 9 bases between the two germline ends. CDR3 DNA: TGTGCCAGCAATACAGAAATGAACACTGAAGCTTTCTTT. This gives the protein CASNTEMNTEAFF.

This sequence joins TRBV7-9 and TRBJ2-1, with 12 bases that match TRBD1. Per the germline V gene, CDR1 is SEHNR and CDR2 is FQNEAQ (reference sequence). The V segment lost 5 bases and the J segment 9 bases; nucleotides outside the gene matches: 5. The CDR3 spans 14 residues. CDR3 residues: CASSQGQGAGEQFF. CDR3 bases: TGTGCCAGCAGCCAGGGACAGGGGGCGGGTGAGCAGTTCTTC.

V is TRBV12-5 and J is TRBJ1-1, with TRBD1 matching over 8 bases. V shed 7 bases, J shed 5 bases, and the junction held 12 bases outside the gene matches. Germline lookup yields CDR1 LGHNT and CDR2 FRNRAP. This CDR3 spans 15 amino acids. In DNA, the CDR3 is TGTGCTAGTGCCGCTGTTTTCAGGGGGCGGACTGAAGCTTTCTTT. Amino acids: CASAAVFRGRTEAFF.

This chain joins TRBV7-2 and TRBJ2-6; D remains ambiguous. V lost 0 bases and J 0 bases, leaving 9 bases between the germline ends. Germline assignment: CDR1 SGHTA and CDR2 FQGNSA. This CDR3 is built from 17 residues. DNA for the CDR3: TGTGCCAGCAGCTTAGCGTCCAGTCTCTCTGGGGCCAACGTCCTGACTTTC. Its translation is CASSLASSLSGANVLTF.

To note about this clone: Here the CDR3 omits its conserved ending phenylalanine or tryptophan, so a read error is the likely source. The CDR3 DNA is TGTGCCATCAGTGACCCAACTTCCGGACATACCTACGAGCAGTACCTC. It encodes CAISDPTSGHTYEQYL. This chain uses TRBV10-3 with TRBJ2-7, with D tentatively TRBD1 (5 bases). The CDR3 totals 16 residues. The V gene's germline CDR1 is ENHRY and CDR2 SYGVKD. Trimming took 3 bases from V and 2 from J, leaving 17 bases between them.

V and J are TRBV6-6 and TRBJ1-1, with D possibly matching TRBD1 (6 bases). This CDR3 spans 16 amino acids. Trimming cost V 2 bases and J 2 bases, with 15 bases left between them. CDR1 MNHNY and CDR2 SVGAGI come from the germline V gene (reference sequence). The CDR3 DNA sequence: TGTGCCAGCAGTTACCCTCCGGGGGGGGCTAACACTGAAGCTTTCTTT. Protein sequence: CASSYPPGGANTEAFF.

J is TRBJ1-6 and V is TRBV5-1; no clear D gene. This CDR3 is built from 17 residues. Germline loops: CDR1 SGHRS, CDR2 YFSETQ. Between the trimmed V and J ends, which lost 0 bases and 10 bases, there was a span of 20 bases. The DNA for the CDR3 is TGCGCCAGCAGCTTGGGGGAGGGCCTTAAAGGACGGTCACCCCTCCACTTT. Translation gives CASSLGEGLKGRSPLHF.

The CDR3 region is CASSPLAGSYEQYF. The CDR3 bases are TGTGCCAGCAGCCCACTAGCGGGATCCTACGAGCAGTACTTC. The V and J genes are TRBV5-6 and TRBJ2-7, with 10 positions matching TRBD2. Germline lookup yields CDR1 SGHDT and CDR2 YYEEEE. Losses at the gene ends were 4 bases for V and 1 base for J; bases not matched to a gene: 2. The length of the CDR3 is 14 residues.

The chain recombines TRBV7-9 with TRBJ1-1, with D uncertain. This CDR3 contains 15 residues. Trimming left V 2 bases short and J 1 base short, with 11 bases between. Germline assignment: CDR1 SEHNR and CDR2 FQNEAQ (reference sequence). The CDR3 protein is CASSLISVSNTEAFF. CDR3 nucleotides: TGTGCCAGCAGCTTAATAAGCGTATCGAACACTGAAGCTTTCTTT. The variable domain in full, completed from reference TRBV7-9 and TRBJ1-1, reads DTGVSQNPRHKITKRGQNVTFRCDPISEHNRLYWYRQTLGQGPEFLTYFQNEAQLEKSRLLSDRFSAERPKGSFSTLEIQRTEQGDSAMYLCASSLISVSNTEAFFGQGTRLTVV.